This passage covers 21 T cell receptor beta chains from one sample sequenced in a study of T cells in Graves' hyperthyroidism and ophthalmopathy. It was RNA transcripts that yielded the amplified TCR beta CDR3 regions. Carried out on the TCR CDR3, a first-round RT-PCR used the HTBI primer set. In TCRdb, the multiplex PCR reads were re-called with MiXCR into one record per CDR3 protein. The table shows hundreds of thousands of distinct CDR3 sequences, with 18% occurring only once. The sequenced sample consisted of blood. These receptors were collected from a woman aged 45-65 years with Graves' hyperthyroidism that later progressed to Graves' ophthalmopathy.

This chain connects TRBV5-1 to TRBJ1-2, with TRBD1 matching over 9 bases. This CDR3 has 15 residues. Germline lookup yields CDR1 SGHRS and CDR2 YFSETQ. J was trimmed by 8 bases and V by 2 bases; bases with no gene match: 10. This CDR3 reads CASSFQQGAIYGYTF. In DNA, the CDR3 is TGCGCCAGCAGCTTTCAACAGGGGGCAATCTACGGCTACACCTTC.

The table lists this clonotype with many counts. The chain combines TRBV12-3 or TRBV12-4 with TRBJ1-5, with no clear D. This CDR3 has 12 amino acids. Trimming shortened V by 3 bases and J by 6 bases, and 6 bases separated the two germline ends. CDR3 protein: CASSFAGQPQHF. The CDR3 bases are TGTGCCAGCAGTTTTGCGGGTCAGCCCCAGCATTTT.

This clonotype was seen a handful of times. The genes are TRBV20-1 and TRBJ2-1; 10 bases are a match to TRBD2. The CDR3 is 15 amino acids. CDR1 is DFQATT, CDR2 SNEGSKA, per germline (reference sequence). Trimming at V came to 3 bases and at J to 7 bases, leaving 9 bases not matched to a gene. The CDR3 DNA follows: TGCAGTGCTAGGCCCCTAGCGGGGGTTGGGAATGAGCAGTTCTTC. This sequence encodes CSARPLAGVGNEQFF.

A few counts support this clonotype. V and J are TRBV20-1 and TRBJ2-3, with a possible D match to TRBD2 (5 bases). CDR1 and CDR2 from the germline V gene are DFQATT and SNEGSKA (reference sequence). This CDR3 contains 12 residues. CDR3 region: CSVEATTDTQYF. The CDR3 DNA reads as TGCAGCGTGGAGGCCACCACAGATACGCAGTATTTT.

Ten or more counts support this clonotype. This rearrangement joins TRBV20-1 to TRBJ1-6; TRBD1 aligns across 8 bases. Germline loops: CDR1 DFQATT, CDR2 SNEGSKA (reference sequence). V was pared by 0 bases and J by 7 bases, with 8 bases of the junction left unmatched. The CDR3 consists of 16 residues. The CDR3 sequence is CSARDPGTGGNSPLHF. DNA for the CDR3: TGCAGTGCTAGAGACCCCGGGACAGGTGGAAATTCACCCCTCCACTTT.

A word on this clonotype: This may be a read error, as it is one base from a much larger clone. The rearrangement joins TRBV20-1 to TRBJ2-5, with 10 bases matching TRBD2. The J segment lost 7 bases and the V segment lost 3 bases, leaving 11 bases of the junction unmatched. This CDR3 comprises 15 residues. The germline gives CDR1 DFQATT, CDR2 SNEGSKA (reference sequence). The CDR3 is CSASPASGGVGTQYF. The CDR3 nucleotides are TGCAGTGCTAGTCCCGCTAGCGGGGGTGTAGGGACCCAGTACTTC.

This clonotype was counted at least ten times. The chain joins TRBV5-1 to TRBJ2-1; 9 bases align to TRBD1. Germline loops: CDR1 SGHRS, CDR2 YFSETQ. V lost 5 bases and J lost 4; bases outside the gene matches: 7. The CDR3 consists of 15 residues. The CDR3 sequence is CASSMGQGRYNEQFF. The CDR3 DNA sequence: TGCGCCAGCAGTATGGGACAGGGTAGATACAATGAGCAGTTCTTC.

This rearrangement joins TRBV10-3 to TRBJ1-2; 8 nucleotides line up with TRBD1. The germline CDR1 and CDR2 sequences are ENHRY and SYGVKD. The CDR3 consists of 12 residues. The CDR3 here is CVTGQGADGYTF. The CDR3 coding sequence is TGTGTCACCGGGCAGGGGGCTGACGGCTACACCTTC.

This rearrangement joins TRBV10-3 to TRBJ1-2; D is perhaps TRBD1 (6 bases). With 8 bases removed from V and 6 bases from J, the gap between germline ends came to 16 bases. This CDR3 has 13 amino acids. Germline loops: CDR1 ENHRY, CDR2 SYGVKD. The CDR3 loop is CAIRYREGNGYTF. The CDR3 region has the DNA TGTGCCATCCGCTACAGGGAAGGGAATGGCTACACCTTC.

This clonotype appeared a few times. The CDR3 loop is CASSYLGRGTDTQYF. The CDR3 region has the DNA TGTGCCAGCAGTTACCTAGGCAGGGGAACAGATACGCAGTATTTT. The chain is built from TRBV6-5 and TRBJ2-3; TRBD1 is a possible D gene (6 bases). The CDR3 consists of 15 residues. CDR1 is MNHEY and CDR2 is SVGAGI in the germline V gene. Trimming removed 2 bases from V and 3 bases from J, with 12 bases in between.

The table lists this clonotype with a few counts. The CDR3: CSVLGQANTGELFF. CDR3 nucleotides: TGCAGCGTCCTAGGGCAGGCGAACACCGGGGAGCTGTTTTTT. V gene TRBV29-1 combines with J gene TRBJ2-2; no firm D call. Germline CDR1 and CDR2: SQVTM and ANQGSEA. V lost 6 bases and J 0 bases, leaving 11 bases between the germline ends. The CDR3 contains 14 residues.

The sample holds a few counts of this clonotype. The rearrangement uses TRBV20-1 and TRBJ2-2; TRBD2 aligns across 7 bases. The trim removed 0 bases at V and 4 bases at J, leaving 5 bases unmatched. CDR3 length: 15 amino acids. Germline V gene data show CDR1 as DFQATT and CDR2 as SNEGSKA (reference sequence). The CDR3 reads CSARDGASGTGELFF. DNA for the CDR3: TGCAGTGCTAGAGATGGGGCTAGCGGCACCGGGGAGCTGTTTTTT.

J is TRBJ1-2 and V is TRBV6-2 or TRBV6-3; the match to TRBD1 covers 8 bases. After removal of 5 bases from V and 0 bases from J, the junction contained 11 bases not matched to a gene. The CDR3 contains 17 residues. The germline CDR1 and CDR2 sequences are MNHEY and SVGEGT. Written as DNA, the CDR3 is TGTGCCAGCAGTGACCGGGACAGGAGGACTGCTAACTATGGCTACACCTTC. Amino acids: CASSDRDRRTANYGYTF.

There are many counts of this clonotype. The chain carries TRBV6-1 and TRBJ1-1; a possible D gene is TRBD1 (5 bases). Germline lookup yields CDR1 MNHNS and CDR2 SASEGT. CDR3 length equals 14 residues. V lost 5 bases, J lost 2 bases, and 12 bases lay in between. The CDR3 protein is CASSMTETNTEAFF. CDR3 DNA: TGTGCCAGCAGTATGACAGAGACCAACACTGAAGCTTTCTTT.

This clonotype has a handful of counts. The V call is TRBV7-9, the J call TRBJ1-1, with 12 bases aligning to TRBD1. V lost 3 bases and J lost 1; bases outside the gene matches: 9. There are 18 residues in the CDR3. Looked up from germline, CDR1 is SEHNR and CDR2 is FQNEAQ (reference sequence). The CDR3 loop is CASSFGDRGRRKNTEAFF. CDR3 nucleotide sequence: TGTGCCAGCAGCTTTGGGGACAGGGGGCGCAGAAAGAACACTGAAGCTTTCTTT.

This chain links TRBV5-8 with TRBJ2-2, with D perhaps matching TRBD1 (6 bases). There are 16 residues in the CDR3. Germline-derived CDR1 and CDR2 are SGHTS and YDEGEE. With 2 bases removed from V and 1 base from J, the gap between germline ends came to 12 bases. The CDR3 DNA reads TGTGCCAGCAGCTTCCTCGTGACAGGGAACACCGGGGAGCTGTTTTTT. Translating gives CASSFLVTGNTGELFF.

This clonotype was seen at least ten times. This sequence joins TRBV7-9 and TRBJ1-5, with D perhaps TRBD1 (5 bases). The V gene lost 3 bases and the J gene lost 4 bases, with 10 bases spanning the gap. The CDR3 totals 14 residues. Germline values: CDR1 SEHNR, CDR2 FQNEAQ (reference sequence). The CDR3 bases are TGTGCCAGCAGCTTGGCGGCAGGGAATCAGCCCCAGCATTTT. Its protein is CASSLAAGNQPQHF. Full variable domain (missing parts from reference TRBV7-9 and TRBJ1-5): DTGVSQNPRHKITKRGQNVTFRCDPISEHNRLYWYRQTLGQGPEFLTYFQNEAQLEKSRLLSDRFSAERPKGSFSTLEIQRTEQGDSAMYLCASSLAAGNQPQHFGDGTRLSIL.

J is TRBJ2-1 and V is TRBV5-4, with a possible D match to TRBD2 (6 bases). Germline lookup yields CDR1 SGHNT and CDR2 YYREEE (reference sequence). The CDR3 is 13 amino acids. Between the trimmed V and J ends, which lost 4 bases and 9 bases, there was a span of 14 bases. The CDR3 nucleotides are TGTGCCAGCAGCGTTCGACTAGAAGGTGAGCAGTTCTTC. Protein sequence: CASSVRLEGEQFF.

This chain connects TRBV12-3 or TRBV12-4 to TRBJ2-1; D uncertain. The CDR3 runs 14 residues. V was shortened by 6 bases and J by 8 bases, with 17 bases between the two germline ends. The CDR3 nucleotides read TGTGCCAGCAGCCCCGAGACGCGTGGGTATGAGCAGTTCTTC. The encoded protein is CASSPETRGYEQFF.

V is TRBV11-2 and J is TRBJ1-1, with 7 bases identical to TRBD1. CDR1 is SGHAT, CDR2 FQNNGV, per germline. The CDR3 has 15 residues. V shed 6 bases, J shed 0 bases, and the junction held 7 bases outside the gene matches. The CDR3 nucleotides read TGTGCCAGCAGATCAGGGGGGACGGTGAACACTGAAGCTTTCTTT. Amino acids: CASRSGGTVNTEAFF.

The CDR3 is CATSRNIQLQPQHF. The CDR3 nucleotides are TGTGCCACCAGCAGGAACATCCAGCTTCAGCCCCAGCATTTT. V and J are TRBV15 and TRBJ1-5, with D unresolved. V lost 3 bases and J 6 bases, leaving 12 bases between the germline ends. This CDR3 is built from 14 residues. CDR1 and CDR2 from the germline V gene are LNHNV and YYDKDF (reference sequence).